Below are 17 T cell receptor beta chains sequenced from a single sample in a study of human T cells and chemical hapten exposure. One entry per CDR3 protein results from TCRdb running MiXCR on the RACE reads. The sample includes some 120,000 distinct CDR3 sequences, 9.5% to 13% of them seen just once. Time point noted: patch test 1, 2 weeks after DPC sensitization. As to treatment: therapeutic diphenylcyclopropenone sensitization with weekly scalp DPC. The sample consisted of whole blood, taken in connection with sensitization to the hapten diphenylcyclopropenone (DPC). Source of these receptors: a woman aged 50 to 60 with alopecia areata. Some clones in this sample may be carry-over from other donors' samples.

The chain combines TRBV6-6 with TRBJ1-1; TRBD1 agrees at 9 bases. V lost 4 bases, J lost 2 bases, and 2 bases stayed unmatched. Germline values: CDR1 MNHNY, CDR2 SVGAGI (reference sequence). CDR3 length: 14 residues. The CDR3 loop reads CASSWTGENTEAFF. The CDR3, as DNA: TGTGCCAGCAGTTGGACAGGGGAAAACACTGAAGCTTTCTTT.

This clonotype was observed many times. The chain uses TRBV4-3 and TRBJ2-3, with D perhaps TRBD2 (6 bases). The V end lost 3 bases, the J end lost 0 bases, and 13 bases lay between the germline ends. Germline V gene sequence: CDR1 LGHNA, CDR2 YSLEER. This CDR3 has 16 residues. The CDR3 spells CASSQEGGASTDTQYF. CDR3 sequence (DNA): TGCGCCAGCAGCCAGGAGGGCGGGGCTAGCACAGATACGCAGTATTTT.

The gene calls are TRBV5-6 and TRBJ2-4; D may match TRBD1 or TRBD2 (5 bases each). The V end lost 1 base, the J end lost 2 bases, and 10 bases lay between the germline ends. Germline CDR1 SGHDT, CDR2 YYEEEE. CDR3 length: 15 residues. The CDR3, as DNA: TGTGCCAGCAGCTTGTACCGGGGCCCCAAAAACATTCAGTACTTC. Translation: CASSLYRGPKNIQYF.

This clonotype showed up many times. The rearrangement uses TRBV5-6 and TRBJ2-1; D unresolved. V lost 4 bases and J lost 6, with 11 bases in between. CDR1 is SGHDT, CDR2 YYEEEE, per germline. The CDR3 covers 13 residues. CDR3 region: CASSPTLSNEQFF. The DNA of the CDR3 is TGTGCCAGCAGCCCGACCCTCAGCAATGAGCAGTTCTTC.

The chain recombines TRBV12-3 or TRBV12-4 with TRBJ1-1, with 8 bases that match TRBD1. After removal of 3 bases from V and 5 bases from J, the junction contained 8 bases not matched to a gene. CDR3 length: 15 amino acids. CDR3 protein: CASSFNRGSDTEAFF. The CDR3 region has the DNA TGTGCCAGCAGTTTTAACAGGGGGTCGGATACTGAAGCTTTCTTT.

This clonotype has a handful of counts. The genes are TRBV4-3 and TRBJ1-6, with TRBD1 as a possible D gene (5 bases). V was pared by 1 base and J by 10 bases, with 17 bases between. The germline V gene has CDR1 LGHNA and CDR2 YSLEER. This CDR3 contains 16 residues. CDR3 sequence (DNA): TGCGCCAGCAGCCAAGGGGGCCCCTCGTTAGGGTCACCCCTCCACTTT. This encodes CASSQGGPSLGSPLHF.

On this clonotype itself: The junction differs from germline at one of its ends, possibly a read error. The chain has TRBV7-2 and TRBJ2-3; weak D call: TRBD2 (6 bases). Per the germline V gene, CDR1 is SGHTA and CDR2 is FQGNSA. The CDR3 extends over 15 amino acids. The CDR3 region has the DNA TGTGCCAGCCGCCTTCCCGGGGGACCCACAGATATGCAGTATTTT. It translates to CASRLPGGPTDMQYF.

J is TRBJ2-1 and V is TRBV6-1; 8 bases align to TRBD1. The germline V gene encodes CDR1 MNHNS and CDR2 SASEGT. The CDR3 runs 16 residues. With 6 bases clipped from V and 2 bases from J, the junction kept 9 bases outside the gene matches. DNA of the CDR3: TGTGCCAGCAGCAAAGAGCGACAGGGGCCCTACAATGAGCAGTTCTTC. Translated: CASSKERQGPYNEQFF.

This clonotype was seen just once. The J gene is TRBJ2-7, the V gene TRBV28; D is possibly TRBD1 (6 bases). Germline assignment: CDR1 MDHEN and CDR2 SYDVKM. With 3 bases removed from V and 6 bases from J, the gap between germline ends came to 12 bases. The CDR3 has 13 residues. The CDR3 reads CASSFTGNLEQYF. The CDR3 bases are TGTGCCAGCAGTTTTACAGGGAACCTCGAGCAGTACTTC.

In its sample, this clonotype was seen many times. V usage is TRBV18 and J usage is TRBJ1-2; 12 bases agree with TRBD1. The CDR3 is 16 residues long. Germline loops: CDR1 KGHSH, CDR2 LQKENI. With V trimmed by 3 bases and J by 6 bases, 8 bases remained unmatched. CDR3 in DNA: TGTGCCAGCTCACCTCCTGGGACAGGGGGCGCTAATGGCTACACCTTC. The encoded protein is CASSPPGTGGANGYTF.

The CDR3 here is CASSKGTSYNEQFF. CDR3 nucleotides: TGTGCCAGCAGTAAGGGGACCTCCTACAATGAGCAGTTCTTC. The V call is TRBV11-2, the J call TRBJ2-1; TRBD1 or TRBD2 may be the D gene (5 bases each). The V gene lost 6 bases and the J gene lost 0 bases, with 9 bases spanning the gap. The germline gives CDR1 SGHAT, CDR2 FQNNGV. The CDR3 totals 14 residues.

J is TRBJ2-1 and V is TRBV29-1; D might be TRBD1 or TRBD2, each matching 6 bases. Looked up from germline, CDR1 is SQVTM and CDR2 is ANQGSEA. The CDR3 contains 14 residues. Deletions cut 4 bases from V and 9 bases from J, with 19 bases between. The DNA for the CDR3 is TGCAGCGTTGTATCCCGGGGGCAAGGTGGTGAGCAGTTCTTC. Translating it yields CSVVSRGQGGEQFF.

The chain links TRBV29-1 to TRBJ1-1; 7 nucleotides match TRBD1. With 5 bases clipped from V and 1 base from J, the junction kept 7 bases outside the gene matches. The CDR3 loop spans 14 amino acids. Germline V gene sequence: CDR1 SQVTM, CDR2 ANQGSEA. DNA for the CDR3: TGCAGCGTTTCTTATTGGACAGGGAACACTGAAGCTTTCTTT. Amino acids: CSVSYWTGNTEAFF.

This clonotype has ten or more counts. This chain links TRBV7-9 with TRBJ1-2; unclear D gene. Trimming removed 4 bases at V and 8 bases at J, with 23 bases between. The germline V gene has CDR1 SEHNR and CDR2 FQNEAQ (reference sequence). This CDR3 is 16 amino acids long. CDR3 sequence (DNA): TGTGCCAGCAGCTCGAATAACATGAAATCAGGTCTGGGCTACACCTTC. This translates into CASSSNNMKSGLGYTF.

At least ten counts were recorded for this clonotype. This chain connects TRBV2 to TRBJ2-6; D is uncertain. The CDR3 is 15 amino acids. Germline V gene lookup returns CDR1 SNHLY and CDR2 FYNNEI. V was shortened by 7 bases and J by 2 bases, with 12 bases between the two germline ends. CDR3 bases: TGTGCCAGCACCCAAGGAAGTGCTGGGGCCAACGTCCTGACTTTC. This translates into CASTQGSAGANVLTF.

The V gene is TRBV29-1, the J gene TRBJ2-5; no clear D. There are 12 residues in the CDR3. The V end lost 7 bases, the J end lost 4 bases, and 13 bases lay between the germline ends. Germline CDR1 is SQVTM and CDR2 is ANQGSEA. CDR3 loop: CSGSRYGETQYF. CDR3 sequence (DNA): TGCAGCGGATCGCGATACGGAGAGACCCAGTACTTC.

The sample holds a few counts of this clonotype. CDR3 DNA: TGTGCCAGCAGAGCCAGGGGAAGGAATAATGAAAAACTGTTTTTT. Translating it yields CASRARGRNNEKLFF. J is TRBJ1-4 and V is TRBV28; a weak D match, TRBD1 (6 bases). Trimming left V 6 bases short and J 4 bases short, with 15 bases between. CDR1 is MDHEN and CDR2 is SYDVKM in the germline V gene. CDR3 length: 15 amino acids.